The clone carrying this TCR beta chain was seen repeatedly, ten times or more. Its antigen is currently unknown. The authors obtained PBMCs from more than 8 ml of fresh peripheral blood. Amplification of TCR beta CDR3 regions was performed using RNA transcripts as template. An initial round of RT-PCR targeting the TCR CDR3 relied on the HTBI primer set. TCRdb redid the calling of the multiplex PCR reads with MiXCR, one entry per CDR3 protein. The data show fewer than 250,000 distinct CDR3 sequences, around 25% seen once. This record comes from a study of T cells in Graves' hyperthyroidism and ophthalmopathy. Notes on the study in general: Most clonotypes that expanded in the thyroid above 0.001 also showed up in blood. Ophthalmopathy and stable hyperthyroidism were separated by a 13 V-J model.

The CDR3 has 15 amino acids. From germline, CDR1 is DFQATT and CDR2 SNEGSKA (reference sequence). V was clipped by 5 bases and J by 1 base; unmatched bases: 11. Sequenced input: blood. J is TRBJ2-7 and V is TRBV20-1; TRBD1 matches 7 bases. The TCR was taken from a middle-aged woman with Graves' ophthalmopathy. The CDR3, as DNA: TGCAGTGCTGAAGCCCGGGACAGAGTTTCCTACGAGCAGTACTTC. Encoded protein: CSAEARDRVSYEQYF.